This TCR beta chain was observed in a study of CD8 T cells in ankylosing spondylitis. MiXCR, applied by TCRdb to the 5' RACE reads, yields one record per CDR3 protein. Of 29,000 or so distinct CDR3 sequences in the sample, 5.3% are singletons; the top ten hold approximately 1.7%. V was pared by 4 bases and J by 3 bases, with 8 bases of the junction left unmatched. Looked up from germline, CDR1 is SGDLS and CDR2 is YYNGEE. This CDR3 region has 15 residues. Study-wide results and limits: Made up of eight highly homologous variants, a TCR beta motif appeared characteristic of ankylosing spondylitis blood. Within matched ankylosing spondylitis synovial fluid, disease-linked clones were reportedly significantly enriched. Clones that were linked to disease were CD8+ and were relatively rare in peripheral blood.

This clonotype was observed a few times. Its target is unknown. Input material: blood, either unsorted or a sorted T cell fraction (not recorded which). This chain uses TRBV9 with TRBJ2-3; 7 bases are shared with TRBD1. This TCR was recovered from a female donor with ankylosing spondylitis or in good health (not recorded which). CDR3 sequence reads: CASSLQGLRTDTQYF. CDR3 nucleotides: TGTGCCAGCAGCTTACAGGGGTTGAGGACAGATACGCAGTATTTT.